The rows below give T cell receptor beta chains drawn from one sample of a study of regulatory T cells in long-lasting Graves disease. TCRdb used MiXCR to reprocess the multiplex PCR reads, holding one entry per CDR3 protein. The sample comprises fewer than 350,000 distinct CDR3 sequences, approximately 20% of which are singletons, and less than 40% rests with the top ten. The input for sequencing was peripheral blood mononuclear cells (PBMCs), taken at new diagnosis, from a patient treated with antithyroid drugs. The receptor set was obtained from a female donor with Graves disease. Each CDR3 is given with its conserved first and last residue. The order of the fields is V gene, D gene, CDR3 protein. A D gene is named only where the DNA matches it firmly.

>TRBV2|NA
CAREAPRWGNNEQFF
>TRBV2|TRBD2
CASSGKRTSFWQFF
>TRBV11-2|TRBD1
CASSSIPRQGQGNGYTF
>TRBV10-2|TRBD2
CASWASGSYEQYF
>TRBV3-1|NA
CASSQVVGYEQYF
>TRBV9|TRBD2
CASNGLAGALGDEQFF
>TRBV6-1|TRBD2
CASSMGGVQETQYF
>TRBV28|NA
CASSPLSDTQYF
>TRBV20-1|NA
CSAKGAGPNTEAFF
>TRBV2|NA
CASSTVGSSGNTIYF
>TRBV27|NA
CASSFAGGAYNEQFF
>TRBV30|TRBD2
CAYNRPAGGRVEQFF
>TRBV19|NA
CASSIDEGNQPQHF
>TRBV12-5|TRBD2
CASGPWGLAVTGELFF
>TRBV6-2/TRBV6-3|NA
CASNDNGMRGNQPQHF
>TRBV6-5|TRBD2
CASSYVGTSGTETQYF
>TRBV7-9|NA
CASNPKTEAFF
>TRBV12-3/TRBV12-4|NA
CASSPSSHEQFF
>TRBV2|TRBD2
CASSGSSGDVGELFF
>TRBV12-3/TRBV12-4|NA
CASSLAPAKNIQYF
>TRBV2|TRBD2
CASRPRTSGTDTQYF
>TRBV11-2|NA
CASSLVIARGPYEQYF
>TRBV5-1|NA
CASSGTGELFF
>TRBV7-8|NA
CASSLGSVTSTGELFF
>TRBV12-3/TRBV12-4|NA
CASSRTSGPYYNEQFF
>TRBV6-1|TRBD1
CATYGQGNQPQHF
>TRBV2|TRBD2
CASRVLAVGEQYF
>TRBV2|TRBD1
CASDRGYTGELFF
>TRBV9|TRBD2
CASSATSGEAYNEQFF
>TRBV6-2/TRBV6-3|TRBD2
CASSFQISGNSYEQYF
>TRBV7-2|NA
CASSLLNQQAFF